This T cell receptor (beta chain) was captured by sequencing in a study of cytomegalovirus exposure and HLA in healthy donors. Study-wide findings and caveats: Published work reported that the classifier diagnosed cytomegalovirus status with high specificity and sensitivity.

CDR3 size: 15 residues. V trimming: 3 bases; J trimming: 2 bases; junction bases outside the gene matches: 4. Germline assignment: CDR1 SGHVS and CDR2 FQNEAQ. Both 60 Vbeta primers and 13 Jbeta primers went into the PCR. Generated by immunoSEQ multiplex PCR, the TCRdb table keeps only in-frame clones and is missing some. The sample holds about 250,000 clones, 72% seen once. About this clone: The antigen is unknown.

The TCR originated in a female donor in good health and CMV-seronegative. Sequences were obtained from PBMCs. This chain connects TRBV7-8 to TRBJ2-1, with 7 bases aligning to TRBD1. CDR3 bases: TGTGCCAGCAGCTTCGGCAGGGGGACCTACAATGAGCAGTTCTTC. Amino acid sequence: CASSFGRGTYNEQFF.